This T cell receptor (beta chain) was captured by sequencing in a study of post-analysis software for immune sequencing data (dated by TCRdb to the mid-2010s). With respect to the entire study: Disease courses on record covered relapsing-remitting, secondary progressive and progressive-relapsing multiple sclerosis, though some patients had no subtype annotation. The patient repertoires were set against eleven to twelve previously published healthy control repertoires from donors whose ages ranged from 6 to 25 years. A subset of samples was prepared in parallel using single-end sample barcoding, then pooled and co-amplified after Illumina adapter ligation.

The library relied on PCR. These reads were obtained on an Illumina HiSeq 2500. To reduce PCR and sequencing biases, unique molecular identifiers were built into the TCR beta cDNA libraries. Roughly 0.5 million cDNA molecules were obtained per 1 to 10 million input T cells, so each molecule approximated one T cell. The same protocol used for the earlier healthy control dataset was applied to prepare and sequence the patient libraries. Samples belonging to the same batch were prepared together, multiplexed and sequenced on a shared HiSeq lane. The authors processed their data as follows. Raw barcoded reads were processed with MIGEC, and single-read molecular identifier groups were discarded before consensus assembly and CDR3 extraction. Clonotype tables were post-analysed with VDJtools, normalizing diversity by down-sampling all datasets to the smallest sample size. To correct batch-related cross-sample contamination, repertoire overlap clustering matched CDR3 amino acid sequences but not nucleotide sequences. In-frame beta chains were kept once TCRdb had trimmed the public reads at Q25 with fastp and called clones with MiXCR. Each record represents a unique CDR3 protein, reported with the most common genes and DNA among its rows. These V and J calls derive from TCRdb rather than the authors' analysis. The table for this sample lists 250,000 to 300,000 distinct CDR3 sequences; just over 35% of them were counted only once. Jointly, the top ten make up around 5.2% of the sample.

This clonotype was observed a few times. What antigen it recognizes has not been identified. The sample holds no much larger clone one base away, and base qualities are not on file. To demonstrate the VDJtools post-analysis software, the study profiled TCR beta repertoires from the peripheral blood of about a dozen young patients with multiple sclerosis. Multiple sclerosis patients were children and adolescents aged about 6 to 15 years. Points the paper makes about the study in general: Normalized Chao1 diversity was significantly lower in multiple sclerosis patients than controls, suggesting substantial peripheral T-cell clonal expansion. Direct clustering with F measure showed strong co-clustering of samples prepared in the same batch, prompting a batch-effect correction. The control group was slightly older than the multiple sclerosis patient group.

Input material: blood. This TCR derives from a girl under 18 with multiple sclerosis.

CDR3 sequence: CASSLDGPNSPLHF. The DNA sequence is given as TGTGCCAGCAGCTTAGACGGACCTAATTCACCCCTCCACTTT. The rearrangement combines TRBV7-2 with TRBJ1-6, with the D gene call left open. Spanning cysteine to phenylalanine, the CDR3 consists of 14 amino acids. Only the CDR3 part of the read is kept: 42 bases, read in frame from the first base. The germline V gene specifies SGHTA as CDR1 and FQGNSA as CDR2. A distance of 7 bases separates the germline ends of V and J, which lose 1 base and 6 bases respectively.